One and the same sample provided the 25 T cell receptor beta chains below, sequenced in a study of CXCR3-negative and CXCR3-positive naive CD8 T cells. Study-level points and caveats: Compared with CXCR3-negative naive cells, CXCR3-positive naive cells showed more hydrophobic TRB CDR3s.

Through 5' RACE with UMI labels, the TRB cDNA libraries were prepared. TCRdb re-called the 5' RACE reads; every CDR3 protein appears as one record, without DNA. The repertoire table contains tens of thousands of distinct CDR3 sequences. Antigens for these TCRs are unknown. Sequencing was carried out using naive CXCR3+ CD8+ T cells from blood. The subset: CD45RO-CCR7+CD27+CD95- naive CD8+ T cells expressing CXCR3 (TNR3+). The receptors were sampled from a human donor in good health. Some clones in this sample may be carry-over from other donors' samples.

This rearrangement joins TRBV27 to TRBJ1-2. The CDR3 runs to 15 residues. Germline V gene lookup returns CDR1 MNHEY and CDR2 SMNVEV (reference sequence). CDR3 loop: CASSFRARLDYGYTF.

V is TRBV29-1 and J is TRBJ1-1. CDR1 SQVTM and CDR2 ANQGSEA come from the germline V gene. This CDR3 is built from 12 residues. The CDR3 sequence: CSVPGGGTEAFF.

The chain has TRBV7-9 and TRBJ2-3; the D call from TCRdb, TRBD1, cannot be confirmed without DNA. The V gene's germline CDR1 is SEHNR and CDR2 FQNEAQ (reference sequence). The CDR3 contains 17 residues. The CDR3 loop is CASLFYGRDLQTDTQYF.

This chain links TRBV14 with TRBJ1-4. Germline lookup yields CDR1 SGHDN and CDR2 FVKESK. The CDR3 is made up of 13 amino acids. The CDR3 sequence is CASSHLFPEKLFF.

The V and J genes are TRBV14 and TRBJ2-7; no DNA is available, so the TRBD2 call from TCRdb remains unchecked. Germline values: CDR1 SGHDN, CDR2 FVKESK. The CDR3 is made up of 15 amino acids. The CDR3 is CASSWLAGSSYEQYF.

V usage is TRBV28 and J usage is TRBJ2-6. This CDR3 has 14 residues. Germline V gene data show CDR1 as MDHEN and CDR2 as SYDVKM. The CDR3 here is CASELGGGANVLTF.

This chain links TRBV21-1 with TRBJ2-7; with no DNA, the TCRdb D assignment of TRBD2 cannot be verified. TRBV21-1 is a known pseudogene. The CDR3 totals 16 residues. The CDR3 loop reads CASSKAGSGGEDEQHF.

V gene TRBV27 combines with J gene TRBJ2-3. CDR1 and CDR2 from the germline V gene are MNHEY and SMNVEV (reference sequence). The CDR3 contains 12 residues. The CDR3 loop is CASSNPTDTQYF.

The gene calls are TRBV7-2 and TRBJ2-7; TCRdb gives TRBD1 as the D gene, but with no DNA this cannot be confirmed. Per germline, CDR1 SGHTA and CDR2 FQGNSA. The CDR3 is 16 amino acids. The CDR3 loop is CASSLSDGAPTYEQYF.

The chain couples TRBV11-3 to TRBJ1-1. The CDR3 length is 17 residues. CDR1 SGHNT and CDR2 YENEEA come from the germline V gene. CDR3 amino acids: CASSLSGILIGGTEAFF.

This chain joins TRBV7-2 and TRBJ2-5; as DNA is missing, the TRBD1 call by TCRdb cannot be tested. The germline V gene has CDR1 SGHTA and CDR2 FQGNSA. The CDR3 spans 16 residues. CDR3 sequence reads: CASSRPGGWVEETQYF.

This sequence joins TRBV6-6 and TRBJ2-5; lacking DNA, the TRBD1 call made by TCRdb goes unchecked. Germline-derived CDR1 and CDR2 are MNHNY and SVGAGI (reference sequence). This CDR3 has 17 residues. The CDR3 spells CASSYSPPGDFQETQYF.

This chain uses TRBV7-2 with TRBJ2-7; TCRdb's D gene call, TRBD2, goes unchecked for lack of DNA. Germline V gives CDR1 SGHTA, CDR2 FQGNSA. This CDR3 contains 14 residues. CDR3: CASSFGGASYEQYF.

The gene calls are TRBV4-2 and TRBJ2-1; absent DNA, TCRdb's TRBD2 call cannot be checked. There are 13 residues in the CDR3. CDR1 LGHNA and CDR2 YNFKEQ come from the germline V gene. This CDR3 reads CASSQGSGPEQFF.

The chain combines TRBV19 with TRBJ2-7; TCRdb calls TRBD1, which cannot be checked without DNA. The CDR3 length is 15 residues. Germline V lookup: CDR1 LNHDA, CDR2 SQIVND (reference sequence). CDR3 protein: CASTGGGTGGDEQYF. Supplemented by reference TRBV19 and TRBJ2-7, the full variable domain reads DGGITQSPKYLFRKEGQNVTLSCEQNLNHDAMYWYRQDPGQGLRLIYYSQIVNDFQKGDIAEGYSVSREKKESFPLTVTSAQKNPTAFYLCASTGGGTGGDEQYFGPGTRLTVT.

J is TRBJ2-7 and V is TRBV28; the D call from TCRdb, TRBD2, cannot be confirmed without DNA. CDR1 is MDHEN, CDR2 SYDVKM, per germline. The CDR3 sequence is 15 residues long. The CDR3 sequence is CASRFTGTSSHEQYF.

The chain uses TRBV14 and TRBJ2-5. The CDR3 loop spans 15 amino acids. Germline CDR1 and CDR2: SGHDN and FVKESK. CDR3 loop: CASSPLSDNQETQYF.

The genes are TRBV20-1 and TRBJ2-7; TCRdb's D gene call, TRBD1, goes unchecked for lack of DNA. In germline, CDR1 is DFQATT, CDR2 SNEGSKA (reference sequence). The CDR3 runs 15 residues. Here the CDR3 reads CSARPGQMGLREQYF.

This chain joins TRBV7-9 and TRBJ2-7; the D call of TRBD1 rests on TCRdb alone, since no DNA is present to check it. The CDR3 contains 15 residues. The V gene's germline CDR1 is SEHNR and CDR2 FQNEAQ (reference sequence). CDR3 protein: CASSTMGGASYEQYF.

The rearrangement links TRBV7-9 to TRBJ2-3; TCRdb reports TRBD1, a call that lacks DNA to check it against. CDR3 length: 16 amino acids. Per the germline V gene, CDR1 is SEHNR and CDR2 is FQNEAQ (reference sequence). CDR3 sequence reads: CASSLWGQGITDTQYF.

This sequence joins TRBV7-9 and TRBJ1-2. From germline, CDR1 is SEHNR and CDR2 FQNEAQ (reference sequence). This CDR3 contains 13 residues. The CDR3 spells CASSLPDNYGYTF.

The V call is TRBV7-9, the J call TRBJ2-6; the TCRdb D gene call, TRBD1, has no DNA to confirm it. CDR3 length: 18 amino acids. CDR1 and CDR2 (germline): SEHNR, FQNEAQ (reference sequence). The CDR3 region is CASSQRQGWGSGANVLTF.

The chain uses TRBV20-1 and TRBJ1-5; absent DNA, TCRdb's TRBD1 call cannot be checked. The V gene's germline CDR1 is DFQATT and CDR2 SNEGSKA (reference sequence). This CDR3 spans 15 amino acids. The CDR3 spells CSASWSRGRNQPQHF.

The rearrangement links TRBV7-9 to TRBJ2-2; TCRdb designates TRBD2, a call that cannot be tested without DNA. The CDR3 length is 14 residues. Germline lookup yields CDR1 SEHNR and CDR2 FQNEAQ (reference sequence). CDR3 protein: CASPPLVDTGELFF.

V gene TRBV7-9 combines with J gene TRBJ2-7; TCRdb's D call of TRBD2 is untestable without DNA. Germline CDR1 SEHNR, CDR2 FQNEAQ (reference sequence). The CDR3 extends over 16 amino acids. The CDR3 sequence is CASSHGRGPSSYEQYF.